The 27 T cell receptor beta chains listed next were all sequenced from one sample in a study of cytomegalovirus exposure and HLA in healthy donors. Method: immunoSEQ multiplex PCR; TCRdb's copy keeps in-frame clones and lacks some. The sample lists under 200,000 clones, more than 80% seen once, with roughly 7.5% in the top ten. What was sequenced was PBMCs. The source of these receptors is a man younger than 35 in good health and CMV-seropositive.

The chain couples TRBV2 to TRBJ2-1, with a possible D match to TRBD2 (6 bases). The CDR3 length is 15 residues. From germline, CDR1 is SNHLY and CDR2 FYNNEI. Trimming pared 8 bases from V and 5 bases from J, leaving 19 bases between. The CDR3 bases are TGTGCCAGCTATACCTCGGGAGAGGGAAACAATGAGCAGTTCTTC. This encodes CASYTSGEGNNEQFF.

This chain joins TRBV19 and TRBJ1-2; possible D gene TRBD1, 5 bases. The ends were cut back, 4 bases at V and 8 bases at J, with 8 bases in the middle. Looked up from germline, CDR1 is LNHDA and CDR2 is SQIVND (reference sequence). This CDR3 comprises 11 residues. CDR3: CASSTGSGYTF. In DNA, the CDR3 is TGTGCCAGTAGTACAGGGTCGGGCTACACCTTC.

The CDR3 DNA reads as TGCAGCGTTAGCGGGGGTAATAATGAAAAACTGTTTTTT. Its protein is CSVSGGNNEKLFF. The chain carries TRBV29-1 and TRBJ1-4, with D tentatively TRBD1 (5 bases). Germline V gives CDR1 SQVTM, CDR2 ANQGSEA. This CDR3 has 13 amino acids. With 5 bases removed from V and 4 bases from J, the gap between germline ends came to 11 bases.

This clone was seen a few times. The chain links TRBV9 to TRBJ2-5; TRBD2 aligns across 9 bases. J lost 5 bases, V lost 0 bases, and 5 bases had no gene match. This CDR3 contains 15 residues. The germline CDR1 and CDR2 sequences are SGDLS and YYNGEE. The CDR3 DNA follows: TGTGCCAGCAGCGTAGGAGCGGGAGGAGATGAGACCCAGTACTTC. It codes for CASSVGAGGDETQYF.

This clone occurred once. This rearrangement joins TRBV5-1 to TRBJ2-1; D possibly corresponds to TRBD2 (5 bases). The germline gives CDR1 SGHRS, CDR2 YFSETQ. This CDR3 has 11 residues. With 6 bases removed from V and 7 bases from J, the gap between germline ends came to 8 bases. In nucleotides, the CDR3 is TGCGCCAGCACGAGGGAAAATGAGCAGTTCTTC. Amino acids: CASTRENEQFF.

The chain links TRBV30 to TRBJ2-7, with TRBD1 matching over 8 bases. The CDR3 consists of 13 residues. After removal of 1 base from V and 6 bases from J, the junction contained 5 bases not matched to a gene. Germline CDR1 is GTSNPN and CDR2 is SVGIG (reference sequence). CDR3 amino acids: CAWSGGRGLEQYF. The CDR3, as DNA: TGTGCCTGGAGTGGGGGCAGGGGGCTCGAGCAGTACTTC.

J is TRBJ1-2 and V is TRBV4-2; TRBD1 might be the D (6 bases). The CDR3 runs 15 residues. The V end was cut by 0 bases, the J end by 7 bases, with 15 bases between. The germline gives CDR1 LGHNA, CDR2 YNFKEQ. CDR3 residues: CASSQDLGGGSGYTF. The CDR3 DNA is TGTGCCAGCAGCCAAGATTTAGGGGGGGGGAGTGGCTACACCTTC.

The rearrangement joins TRBV6-1 to TRBJ2-5; D is perhaps TRBD1 (6 bases). Germline loops: CDR1 MNHNS, CDR2 SASEGT. This CDR3 is built from 16 residues. V shed 2 bases and J shed 3 bases, with 16 bases lying between them. The CDR3 coding sequence is TGTGCCAGCAGTGAATGGGAAGAAACAGGGAAAGAGACCCAGTACTTC. This translates into CASSEWEETGKETQYF.

This rearrangement joins TRBV30 to TRBJ2-7; perhaps TRBD2 as D (6 bases). CDR3 length: 14 amino acids. Trimming removed 0 bases at V and 2 bases at J, with 11 bases between. Per the germline V gene, CDR1 is GTSNPN and CDR2 is SVGIG (reference sequence). The CDR3 protein is CAWSVQGGTYEQYF. The CDR3 DNA is TGTGCCTGGAGTGTTCAGGGAGGTACCTACGAGCAGTACTTC.

CDR3 in amino acids: CASSHPSGGTGELFF. Here the CDR3 DNA reads TGTGCCAGCAGCCACCCTAGCGGGGGGACCGGGGAGCTGTTTTTT. This chain links TRBV14 with TRBJ2-2; TRBD2 aligns across 11 bases. CDR1 SGHDN and CDR2 FVKESK come from the germline V gene. This CDR3 has 15 residues. V lost 3 bases, J lost 5 bases, and 2 bases stayed unmatched.

The V gene is TRBV7-2, the J gene TRBJ1-2; D uncertain. The CDR3 has 14 amino acids. Germline CDR1 and CDR2: SGHTA and FQGNSA. V was cut by 1 base and J by 4 bases, with 10 bases left in between. The DNA for the CDR3 is TGTGCCAGCAGCTTAGTCGTGAACACCTATGGCTACACCTTC. Residues: CASSLVVNTYGYTF.

CDR3 in amino acids: CASSEGGGYAGYTF. The CDR3 DNA reads TGTGCCAGCAGTGAAGGCGGAGGGTATGCTGGCTACACCTTC. The gene calls are TRBV6-1 and TRBJ1-2; D is unclear. Trimming removed 1 base at V and 7 bases at J, with 13 bases between. This CDR3 spans 14 amino acids. Germline lookup yields CDR1 MNHNS and CDR2 SASEGT.

This clone has more than one count but fewer than ten. The chain links TRBV2 to TRBJ2-7; the D gene is possibly TRBD1 (6 bases). In germline, CDR1 is SNHLY, CDR2 FYNNEI. Between the trimmed V and J ends, which lost 5 bases and 4 bases, there was a span of 12 bases. CDR3 length: 13 residues. CDR3 loop: CASSLDRTYEQYF. For the CDR3, the DNA is TGTGCCAGCAGTCTTGACAGGACTTACGAGCAGTACTTC.

The rearrangement uses TRBV5-1 and TRBJ1-1, with 7 bases identical to TRBD1. V shed 4 bases and J 2 bases; nucleotides not matched to a gene: 11. The germline CDR1 and CDR2 sequences are SGHRS and YFSETQ. This CDR3 contains 16 residues. The CDR3 spells CASSPGQSRSNTEAFF. The CDR3 DNA reads as TGCGCCAGCAGCCCGGGACAGTCTAGAAGTAACACTGAAGCTTTCTTT.

The chain links TRBV7-9 to TRBJ2-7; tentative D call: TRBD1 (6 bases). V was clipped by 3 bases and J by 4 bases, with 10 bases between them. In germline, CDR1 is SEHNR, CDR2 FQNEAQ (reference sequence). CDR3 size: 13 residues. CDR3 DNA sequence: TGTGCCAGCAGCTTCGCCGGACAGTACGAGCAGTACTTC. It encodes CASSFAGQYEQYF.

The V call is TRBV9, the J call TRBJ1-2, with unresolved D. In germline, CDR1 is SGDLS, CDR2 YYNGEE. Deletions cut 3 bases from V and 5 bases from J, with 8 bases between. The CDR3 is 12 residues long. In DNA, the CDR3 is TGTGCCAGCAGCGCCACTTTGTATGGCTACACCTTC. It codes for CASSATLYGYTF.

The chain combines TRBV4-2 with TRBJ2-7, with TRBD2 matching 7 bases. The germline gives CDR1 LGHNA, CDR2 YNFKEQ. CDR3 length: 17 residues. V was pared by 3 bases and J by 0 bases, with 11 bases of the junction left unmatched. This CDR3 is CASSQGLGPSGSYEQYF. The CDR3 DNA reads TGTGCCAGCAGCCAGGGACTGGGGCCTAGCGGCTCCTACGAGCAGTACTTC.

The chain employs TRBV18 and TRBJ2-7; D is undetermined. The germline CDR1 and CDR2 sequences are KGHSH and LQKENI. V shed 0 bases and J shed 3 bases, with 6 bases lying between them. The CDR3 length is 13 residues. CDR3 amino acids: CASSPPVGYEQYF. The CDR3, as DNA: TGTGCCAGCTCACCACCGGTCGGCTACGAGCAGTACTTC.

This chain joins TRBV2 and TRBJ2-3, with 7 bases fitting TRBD2. V was clipped by 6 bases and J by 6 bases; unmatched bases: 6. In germline, CDR1 is SNHLY, CDR2 FYNNEI. This CDR3 spans 13 amino acids. The CDR3 spells CASRANGRDTQYF. For the CDR3, the DNA is TGTGCCAGCAGAGCAAACGGGAGGGATACGCAGTATTTT.

The V gene is TRBV2, the J gene TRBJ1-3; no clear D gene. This CDR3 has 15 residues. Looked up from germline, CDR1 is SNHLY and CDR2 is FYNNEI. Trimming stripped 2 bases from V and 3 bases from J, with 11 bases between. CDR3 coding DNA: TGTGCCAGCAGTGAATATGGCCGGGGTGGAAACACCATATATTTT. Translating gives CASSEYGRGGNTIYF.

The rearrangement uses TRBV6-1 and TRBJ2-3; possibly TRBD2 for D (5 bases). The CDR3 spans 16 residues. Trimming cost V 0 bases and J 0 bases, with 10 bases left between them. The V gene's germline CDR1 is MNHNS and CDR2 SASEGT. The CDR3 sequence is CASSEARAASTDTQYF. CDR3 DNA: TGTGCCAGCAGTGAAGCGCGGGCGGCTAGCACAGATACGCAGTATTTT.

The V gene is TRBV28, the J gene TRBJ2-2; 9 bases agree with TRBD2. CDR1 and CDR2 (germline): MDHEN, SYDVKM. The CDR3 contains 15 residues. The J segment lost 7 bases and the V segment lost 9 bases, leaving 12 bases of the junction unmatched. The CDR3 spells CARRPLAGAVGELFF. The CDR3 DNA sequence: TGTGCCAGAAGGCCCTTAGCGGGAGCGGTCGGGGAGCTGTTTTTT.

The chain has TRBV5-4 and TRBJ2-7, with 8 nucleotides matching TRBD1. J lost 2 bases, V lost 0 bases, and 7 bases had no gene match. The CDR3 length is 16 residues. The V gene's germline CDR1 is SGHNT and CDR2 YYREEE (reference sequence). The CDR3 sequence is CASSLGAGQGPYEQYF. Written as DNA, the CDR3 is TGTGCCAGCAGCTTGGGGGCTGGACAGGGACCCTACGAGCAGTACTTC. The full variable domain, in which reference TRBV5-4 and TRBJ2-7 provide the parts outside the CDR3, is ETGVTQSPTHLIKTRGQQVTLRCSSQSGHNTVSWYQQALGQGPQFIFQYYREEENGRGNFPPRFSGLQFPNYSSELNVNALELDDSALYLCASSLGAGQGPYEQYFGPGTRLTVT.

CDR3 residues: CASSQDWVEGAPETQYF. CDR3 nucleotide sequence: TGCGCCAGCAGCCAAGATTGGGTTGAGGGGGCCCCAGAGACCCAGTACTTC. The rearrangement uses TRBV4-1 and TRBJ2-5; 7 bases are shared with TRBD1. From germline, CDR1 is MGHRA and CDR2 YSYEKL. V gave up 0 bases and J gave up 4 bases; unmatched junction bases: 11. This CDR3 is 17 amino acids long.

The V gene is TRBV9, the J gene TRBJ2-7, with D perhaps matching TRBD2 (5 bases). V gave up 0 bases and J gave up 6 bases, with 16 bases separating them. The CDR3 has 15 residues. Germline V lookup: CDR1 SGDLS, CDR2 YYNGEE. DNA of the CDR3: TGTGCCAGCAGCGTAGAGCTAGCAGGTCAAGGCGAGCAGTACTTC. It codes for CASSVELAGQGEQYF.

The CDR3 sequence is CAWRLAQETQYF. In nucleotides, the CDR3 is TGTGCCTGGAGACTAGCGCAGGAGACCCAGTACTTC. This chain uses TRBV30 with TRBJ2-5, with 7 bases matching TRBD2. V was clipped by 3 bases and J by 5 bases; unmatched bases: 3. CDR3 length: 12 amino acids. CDR1 and CDR2 from the germline V gene are GTSNPN and SVGIG (reference sequence).

V usage is TRBV6-5 and J usage is TRBJ2-7; the D is unclear. The CDR3 runs to 15 residues. CDR1 is MNHEY and CDR2 is SVGAGI in the germline V gene. The V gene lost 6 bases and the J gene lost 6 bases, with 21 bases spanning the gap. Here the CDR3 DNA reads TGTGCCAGCAGCTTGGGTAGGTCTAGTTCGTCCGAGCAGTACTTC. It encodes CASSLGRSSSSEQYF.